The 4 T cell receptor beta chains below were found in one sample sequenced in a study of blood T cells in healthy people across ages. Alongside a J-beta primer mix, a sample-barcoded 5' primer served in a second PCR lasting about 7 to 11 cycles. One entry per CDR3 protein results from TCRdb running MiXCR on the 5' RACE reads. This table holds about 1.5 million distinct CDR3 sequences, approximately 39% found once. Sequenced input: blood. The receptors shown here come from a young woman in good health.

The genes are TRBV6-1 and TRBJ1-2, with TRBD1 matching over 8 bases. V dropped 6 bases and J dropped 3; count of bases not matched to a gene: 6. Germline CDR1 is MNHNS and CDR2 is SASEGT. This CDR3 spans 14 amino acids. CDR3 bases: TGTGCCAGCAGATGGACAGGGCGGCACTATGGCTACACCTTC. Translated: CASRWTGRHYGYTF.

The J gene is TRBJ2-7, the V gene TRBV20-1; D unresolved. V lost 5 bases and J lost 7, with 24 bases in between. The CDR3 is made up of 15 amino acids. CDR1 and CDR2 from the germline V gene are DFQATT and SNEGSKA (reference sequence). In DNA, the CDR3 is TGCAGTGCTCCTCCCCGGATTACTCCTTACAATGAGCAGTACTTC. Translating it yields CSAPPRITPYNEQYF.

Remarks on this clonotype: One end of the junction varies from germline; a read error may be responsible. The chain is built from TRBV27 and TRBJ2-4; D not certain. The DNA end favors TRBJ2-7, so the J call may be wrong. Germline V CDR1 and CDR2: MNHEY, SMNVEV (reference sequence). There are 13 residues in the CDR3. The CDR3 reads CAGSRTTSYEQYF. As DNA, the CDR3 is TGTGCCGGCAGCCGAACTACGTCCTACGAGCAGTACTTC.

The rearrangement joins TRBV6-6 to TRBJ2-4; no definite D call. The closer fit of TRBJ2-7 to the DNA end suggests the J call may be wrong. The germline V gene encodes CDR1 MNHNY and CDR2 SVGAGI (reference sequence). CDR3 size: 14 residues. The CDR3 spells CASSYQGPDYEQYF. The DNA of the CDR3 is TGTGCCAGCAGTTACCAAGGACCTGACTACGAGCAGTACTTC.